These T cell receptor beta chains were read from a single sample in a study of blood T cell repertoires in COVID-19. Some clones are missing from TCRdb's copy, which holds only in-frame ones; the method was immunoSEQ multiplex PCR. The table lists around 30,000 clones, roughly four fifths of them singletons. The source material was peripheral blood. The receptors come from a human donor in a cohort sampled during active COVID-19. Each CDR3 is given with its conserved first and last residue. The D gene is left open where the match is weak. Clone sizes are given selectively: once, few, many, or a class where the clone is expanded.

TRBD1,TRBJ2-7,-,TRBV4-1,CASSSPGQASYEQYF,TGCGCCAGCAGCTCCCCCGGACAGGCGTCCTACGAGCAGTACTTC
-,TRBJ2-1,-,TRBV7-5,CARSPTHPFTGQPYNEQFF,TGTGCCAGAAGTCCAACCCACCCATTTACGGGACAGCCCTACAATGAGCAGTTCTTC
-,TRBJ1-1,-,TRBV6-6,CASYLGVSNTEAFF,TGTGCCAGTTATCTGGGAGTCTCGAACACTGAAGCTTTCTTT
-,TRBJ1-2,few,TRBV28,CASSSLAGINYGYTF,TGTGCCAGCAGTTCCCTGGCAGGGATTAACTATGGCTACACCTTC
-,TRBJ1-2,-,TRBV12-3/TRBV12-4,CASSFGEYTF,TGTGCCAGCAGTTTCGGGGAATACACCTTC
TRBD2,TRBJ2-1,-,TRBV2,CASSELPGVAGEKQFF,TGTGCCAGCAGTGAACTCCCCGGGGTAGCGGGAGAGAAGCAGTTCTTC
-,TRBJ1-6,-,TRBV5-1,CASSRTSEAFSPLHF,TGCGCCAGCAGCCGGACAAGTGAGGCATTCTCACCCCTCCACTTT
TRBD2,TRBJ2-1,-,TRBV6-5,CASRTLAGASNEQFF,TGTGCCAGCAGAACACTAGCGGGGGCCTCAAATGAGCAGTTCTTC
-,TRBJ1-1,-,TRBV7-2,CASSNYGGAGEAFF,TGTGCCAGCAGCAATTATGGGGGGGCCGGAGAAGCTTTCTTT
-,TRBJ2-1,-,TRBV27,CASSLSTGFNNEQFF,TGTGCCAGCAGTTTATCGACAGGCTTCAACAATGAGCAGTTCTTC
TRBD2,TRBJ2-3,-,TRBV6-6,CASRRSGTSGRASTDTQYF,TGTGCCAGCAGACGATCCGGGACTAGCGGGAGGGCAAGCACAGATACGCAGTATTTT
-,TRBJ1-2,-,TRBV7-9,CASSLVNRNYGYTF,TGTGCCAGCAGCTTAGTAAACAGGAACTATGGCTACACCTTC
TRBD1,TRBJ1-4,-,TRBV6-5,CASRPGQRNEKLFF,TGTGCCAGCAGGCCGGGACAGCGTAATGAAAAACTGTTTTTT
-,TRBJ2-2,-,TRBV7-6,CASSRDRPPAGELFF,TGTGCCAGCAGTCGTGACAGACCCCCGGCCGGGGAGCTGTTTTTT
TRBD2,TRBJ2-3,-,TRBV6-5,CASRPISGRTDTQYF,TGTGCCAGCAGGCCCATTAGCGGGAGAACAGATACGCAGTATTTT
-,TRBJ2-1,once,TRBV3-1/TRBV3-2,CASSQHNNEQFF,TGTGCCAGCAGCCAACACAACAATGAGCAGTTCTTC
TRBD2,TRBJ2-3,once,TRBV15,CATSRDRRGGSDTQYF,TGTGCCACCAGCAGAGATCGGCGCGGGGGATCAGATACGCAGTATTTT
-,TRBJ2-6,-,TRBV6-2/TRBV6-3,CASSDSSLSSGANVLTF,TGTGCCAGCAGTGACAGTTCCCTTAGCTCTGGGGCCAACGTCCTGACTTTC
TRBD1,TRBJ2-7,once,TRBV18,CASSPRQGALNEQYF,TGTGCCAGCTCACCACGGCAGGGGGCATTAAACGAGCAGTACTTC
-,TRBJ2-7,-,TRBV6-5,CASRRDRRGEQYF,TGTGCCAGCAGGCGCGACAGAAGGGGCGAGCAGTACTTC
-,TRBJ2-5,once,TRBV15,CATSRVDGETQYF,TGTGCCACCAGCAGAGTAGACGGGGAGACCCAGTACTTC
-,TRBJ2-7,-,TRBV5-1,CASSLDIYEQYF,TGCGCCAGCAGCTTGGACATCTACGAGCAGTACTTC
-,TRBJ1-3,-,TRBV7-9,CASSLVPVSGNTIYF,TGTGCCAGCAGCTTAGTCCCAGTCTCTGGAAACACCATATATTTT
TRBD2,TRBJ2-1,-,TRBV7-3,CASSGTSGRNEQFF,TGTGCCAGCAGCGGGACTAGCGGGAGAAATGAGCAGTTCTTC
-,TRBJ1-2,-,TRBV15,CATSRDRGVRSGGYTF,TGTGCCACCAGCAGAGATAGGGGAGTCAGGAGCGGGGGCTACACCTTC
TRBD1,TRBJ2-7,-,TRBV5-5,CASSGTGTGYEQYF,TGTGCCAGCAGTGGTACAGGGACAGGCTACGAGCAGTACTTC
TRBD1,TRBJ2-3,few,TRBV5-1,CASSSQGAPTDTQYF,TGCGCCAGCAGCTCACAGGGGGCTCCTACAGATACGCAGTATTTT
TRBD1,TRBJ1-1,few,TRBV18,CASSPRQGGTEAFF,TGTGCCAGCTCACCAAGACAGGGAGGCACTGAAGCTTTCTTT
-,TRBJ1-5,-,TRBV18,CASSPRASGDQPQHF,TGTGCCAGCTCACCCCGGGCATCAGGGGATCAGCCCCAGCATTTT
-,TRBJ1-2,-,TRBV5-1,CASSVTSSSYGYTF,TGCGCCAGCAGCGTGACATCCTCTTCCTATGGCTACACCTTC
TRBD2,TRBJ2-7,-,TRBV7-2,CASSLARVSGSLYEQYF,TGTGCCAGCAGCTTAGCCCGGGTTAGCGGGAGTTTGTACGAGCAGTACTTC
TRBD2,TRBJ2-1,few,TRBV10-1,CASSEAGTSGYNEQFF,TGCGCCAGCAGCGAGGCCGGGACTAGCGGGTACAATGAGCAGTTCTTC
-,TRBJ2-7,-,TRBV6-2/TRBV6-3,CASSQTGHEQYF,TGTGCCAGCAGCCAAACAGGGCACGAGCAGTACTTC
TRBD1,TRBJ2-5,once,TRBV6-5,CASSQPGTAKETQYF,TGTGCCAGCAGCCAACCCGGGACAGCAAAAGAGACCCAGTACTTC
-,TRBJ2-7,-,TRBV2,CASSPLGEQYF,TGTGCCAGCAGCCCACTTGGCGAGCAGTACTTC
TRBD2,TRBJ2-5,-,TRBV9,CASSVDGRAFETQYF,TGTGCCAGCAGCGTAGACGGGAGGGCCTTCGAGACCCAGTACTTC
TRBD1,TRBJ1-5,many,TRBV19,CASTPGGQGSQPQHF,TGTGCCAGTACCCCTGGGGGACAGGGAAGTCAGCCCCAGCATTTT
-,TRBJ1-1,-,TRBV29-1,CSVGGRGTEAFF,TGCAGCGTTGGGGGCCGGGGGACTGAAGCTTTCTTT
TRBD2,TRBJ2-6,-,TRBV3-1/TRBV3-2,CASSPLANPRDVLTF,TGTGCCAGCAGCCCACTAGCGAACCCTCGGGACGTCCTGACTTTC
TRBD1,TRBJ2-2,-,TRBV28,CASSRPGTANTGELFF,TGTGCCAGCAGTCGCCCCGGGACAGCGAACACCGGGGAGCTGTTTTTT
-,TRBJ2-7,many,TRBV6-6,CASRGTAIEQYF,TGTGCCAGCAGAGGGACTGCTATAGAGCAGTACTTC
-,TRBJ1-5,-,TRBV20-1,CSAASDSGQHF,TGCAGTGCTGCCTCCGACAGTGGCCAGCATTTT
-,TRBJ1-1,once,TRBV5-8,CASSLVRAFF,TGTGCCAGCAGCTTGGTTCGAGCTTTCTTT
-,TRBJ1-2,-,TRBV11-2,CASSSGWGGSGYGYTF,TGTGCCAGCAGCTCCGGGTGGGGGGGTAGTGGCTATGGCTACACCTTC
-,TRBJ2-1,-,TRBV5-5,CASSRNRDSYNEQFF,TGTGCCAGCAGCCGTAACAGGGACTCCTACAATGAGCAGTTCTTC
-,TRBJ2-1,-,TRBV5-6,CASRSNVVTYNEQFF,TGTGCCAGCAGAAGCAACGTGGTCACCTACAATGAGCAGTTCTTC
-,TRBJ2-7,-,TRBV6-2/TRBV6-3,CASSRQGGRGYEQYF,TGTGCCAGCAGTCGTCAAGGGGGTCGCGGATACGAGCAGTACTTC
TRBD1,TRBJ1-4,-,TRBV7-9,CASSPDLQGARGKLFF,TGTGCCAGCAGCCCGGACCTCCAGGGGGCGCGGGGAAAACTGTTTTTT
-,TRBJ2-3,once,TRBV7-2,CASSLGRLLDTQYF,TGTGCCAGCAGCTTAGGGAGACTCCTAGATACGCAGTATTTT
-,TRBJ2-7,-,TRBV7-8,CASSLGLGSGYEQYF,TGTGCCAGCAGCTTAGGTTTAGGGAGTGGTTACGAGCAGTACTTC
-,TRBJ2-7,-,TRBV2,CASRGGPAGAYEQYF,TGTGCCAGCAGAGGGGGCCCAGCGGGGGCTTACGAGCAGTACTTC
TRBD1,TRBJ2-7,-,TRBV5-1,CASSSGTVLSYEQYF,TGCGCCAGCAGCTCTGGGACAGTTCTATCCTACGAGCAGTACTTC
-,TRBJ2-5,-,TRBV19,CASAKATGGGGTQYF,TGTGCCAGCGCTAAAGCGACAGGCGGAGGCGGGACCCAGTACTTC